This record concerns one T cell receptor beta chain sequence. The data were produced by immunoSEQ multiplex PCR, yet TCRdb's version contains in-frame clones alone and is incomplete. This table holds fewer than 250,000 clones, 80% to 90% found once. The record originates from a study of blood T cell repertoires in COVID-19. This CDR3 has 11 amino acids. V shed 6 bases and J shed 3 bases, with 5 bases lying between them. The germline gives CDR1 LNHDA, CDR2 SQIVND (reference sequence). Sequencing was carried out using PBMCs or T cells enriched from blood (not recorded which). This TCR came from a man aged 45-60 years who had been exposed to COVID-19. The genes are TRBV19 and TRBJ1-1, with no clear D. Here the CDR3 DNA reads TGTGCCAGTAGGTTCTACACTGAAGCTTTCTTT. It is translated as CASRFYTEAFF.